The sequence of this T cell receptor (beta chain) was determined in a study of response to subunit inactivated influenza vaccine. Study-wide results and limits: A suggestion made by the authors is that each seasonal influenza vaccination recruits few new T cells.

This CDR3 contains 16 residues. J was trimmed by 1 base and V by 3 bases; bases with no gene match: 9. From germline, CDR1 is SQVTM and CDR2 ANQGSEA. This clonotype was picked up many times. Antigen specificity is unknown. Each CDR3 protein gets one entry after TCRdb re-called the RT-PCR reads with MiXCR. The sample yields hundreds of thousands of distinct CDR3 sequences, roughly 23% seen once. This sequence joins TRBV29-1 and TRBJ2-3; 8 bases align to TRBD2. Sequenced material: CD4+ T cells sorted from PBMCs, taken approximately 5 days after vaccination. The receptor comes from a man aged 45-65 years who received an inactivated influenza vaccine. The CDR3 here is CSVDQTSGGRTDTQYF. CDR3 DNA: TGCAGCGTTGATCAAACTAGCGGAGGACGCACAGATACGCAGTATTTT.